This T cell receptor (beta chain) comes out of a study of T cells of healthy individuals. One entry per CDR3 protein, called by TCRdb with MiXCR from the 5' RACE reads. The sample has about 41,000 distinct CDR3 sequences; approximately 4.9% are singletons. Losses at the gene ends were 3 bases for V and 0 bases for J; bases not matched to a gene: 6. This CDR3 comprises 18 residues. This clonotype was seen at least ten times. The chain is built from TRBV12-3 or TRBV12-4 and TRBJ2-4, with 12 bases matching TRBD2. The clonotype was recovered from a human donor in good health. The CDR3 DNA follows: TGTGCCAGCAGTTTCCTAGCGGGGGGGCCACTAGCCAAAAACATTCAGTACTTC. Translation gives CASSFLAGGPLAKNIQYF.